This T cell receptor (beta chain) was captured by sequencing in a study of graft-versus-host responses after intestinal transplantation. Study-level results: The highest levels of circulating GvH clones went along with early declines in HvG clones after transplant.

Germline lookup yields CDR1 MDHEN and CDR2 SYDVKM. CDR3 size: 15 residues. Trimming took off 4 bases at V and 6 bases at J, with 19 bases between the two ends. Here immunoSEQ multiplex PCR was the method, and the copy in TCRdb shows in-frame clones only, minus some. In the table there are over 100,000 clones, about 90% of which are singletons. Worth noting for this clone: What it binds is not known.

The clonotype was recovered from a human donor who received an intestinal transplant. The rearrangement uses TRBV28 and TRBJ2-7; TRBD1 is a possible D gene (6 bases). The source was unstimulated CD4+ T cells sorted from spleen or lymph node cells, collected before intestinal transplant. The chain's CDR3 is CASSSPGQGTGEQYF. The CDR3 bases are TGTGCCAGCAGTTCACCGGGACAAGGGACGGGCGAGCAGTACTTC.